One and the same sample provided the 10 T cell receptor beta chains below, sequenced in a study of blood T cell repertoires in COVID-19. The repertoire was sequenced with immunoSEQ multiplex PCR; TCRdb's copy has only in-frame clones and lacks some. The sample carries around 430,000 clones, about 87% recorded once. Sequenced sample: peripheral blood. The source is a woman aged 45-65 years with COVID-19, enrolled during active disease.

Only one count was recorded for this clone. The rearrangement joins TRBV19 to TRBJ1-6; D is possibly TRBD1 (5 bases). This CDR3 has 15 residues. Germline V gene sequence: CDR1 LNHDA, CDR2 SQIVND (reference sequence). V gave up 7 bases and J gave up 4 bases, with 14 bases separating them. CDR3 coding DNA: TGTGCCAGTACCTTTATCGGGGGTTATAATTCACCCCTCCACTTT. Protein: CASTFIGGYNSPLHF.

V gene TRBV5-1 combines with J gene TRBJ1-1; D gene uncertain. Germline CDR1 is SGHRS and CDR2 is YFSETQ. V was clipped by 2 bases and J by 1 base, with 6 bases between them. This CDR3 is built from 13 residues. CDR3 DNA: TGCGCCAGCAGCTTAAATAGGAACACTGAAGCTTTCTTT. Its translation is CASSLNRNTEAFF. The full variable domain, completed using reference TRBV5-1 and TRBJ1-1, is KAGVTQTPRYLIKTRGQQVTLSCSPISGHRSVSWYQQTPGQGLQFLFEYFSETQRNKGNFPGRFSGRQFSNSRSEMNVSTLELGDSALYLCASSLNRNTEAFFGQGTRLTVV.

Of note for this clone: Other DNA sequences in the same sample also yield this CDR3. The chain has TRBV5-1 and TRBJ2-7; maybe TRBD1 (6 bases). Trimming left V 1 base short and J 4 bases short, with 9 bases between. CDR3 length: 13 amino acids. Germline V gene sequence: CDR1 SGHRS, CDR2 YFSETQ. The CDR3: CASSLNRAYEQYF. DNA for the CDR3: TGCGCCAGCAGCTTGAACAGGGCTTACGAGCAGTACTTC.

The V call is TRBV11-3, the J call TRBJ1-2; no clear D. The CDR3 contains 13 residues. CDR1 and CDR2 from the germline V gene are SGHNT and YENEEA. The V end was cut by 6 bases, the J end by 8 bases, with 16 bases between. CDR3 residues: CASSGENFGGYTF. CDR3 bases: TGTGCCAGCAGTGGGGAGAACTTCGGGGGCTACACCTTC.

This rearrangement joins TRBV11-2 to TRBJ2-3; 7 bases map to TRBD2. This CDR3 spans 16 amino acids. The germline V gene encodes CDR1 SGHAT and CDR2 FQNNGV. With V trimmed by 1 base and J by 2 bases, 6 bases remained unmatched. The CDR3 region has the DNA TGTGCCAGCAGCTTAGGGGGGGGGATAAACACAGATACGCAGTATTTT. Its protein is CASSLGGGINTDTQYF.

This chain joins TRBV6-5 and TRBJ1-1, with TRBD1 as a possible D gene (6 bases). Germline V gene data show CDR1 as MNHEY and CDR2 as SVGAGI. The CDR3 extends over 13 amino acids. V lost 5 bases and J 8 bases, leaving 15 bases between the germline ends. The CDR3 here is CASSTLGAEEAFF. CDR3 nucleotide sequence: TGTGCCAGCAGTACCTTGGGGGCGGAGGAAGCTTTCTTT.

This sequence joins TRBV9 and TRBJ1-3, with 7 bases aligning to TRBD1. This CDR3 is built from 14 residues. Germline assignment: CDR1 SGDLS and CDR2 YYNGEE. Unmatched junction bases numbered 4, after V lost 3 bases and J lost 4 bases. CDR3 sequence: CASSGAGGGNTIYF. For the CDR3, the DNA is TGTGCCAGCAGCGGGGCAGGGGGAGGAAACACCATATATTTT.

The chain uses TRBV9 and TRBJ2-1, with TRBD2 matching over 14 bases. V shed 0 bases, J shed 16 bases, and the junction held 12 bases outside the gene matches. The germline V gene has CDR1 SGDLS and CDR2 YYNGEE. The CDR3 length is 16 residues. The CDR3 loop is CASSVALGLAGAAHFF. The CDR3 nucleotides are TGTGCCAGCAGCGTAGCTTTGGGACTAGCGGGGGCGGCCCACTTCTTC.

This sequence joins TRBV14 and TRBJ2-1, with 8 bases identical to TRBD2. The CDR3 consists of 16 residues. Looked up from germline, CDR1 is SGHDN and CDR2 is FVKESK. Trimming cost V 0 bases and J 8 bases; bases outside gene matches: 9. In DNA, the CDR3 is TGTGCCAGCAGCCAAGATGTCGGGGGGGCATTCGATGAGCAGTTCTTC. This sequence encodes CASSQDVGGAFDEQFF.

The rearrangement joins TRBV7-2 to TRBJ2-7; TRBD2 is a possible D gene (6 bases). CDR1 and CDR2 (germline): SGHTA, FQGNSA. With 2 bases removed from V and 2 bases from J, the gap between germline ends came to 7 bases. This CDR3 region has 13 residues. This chain's CDR3 is CASSLTGAYEQYF. The CDR3 DNA is TGTGCCAGCAGCTTAACGGGAGCCTACGAGCAGTACTTC.